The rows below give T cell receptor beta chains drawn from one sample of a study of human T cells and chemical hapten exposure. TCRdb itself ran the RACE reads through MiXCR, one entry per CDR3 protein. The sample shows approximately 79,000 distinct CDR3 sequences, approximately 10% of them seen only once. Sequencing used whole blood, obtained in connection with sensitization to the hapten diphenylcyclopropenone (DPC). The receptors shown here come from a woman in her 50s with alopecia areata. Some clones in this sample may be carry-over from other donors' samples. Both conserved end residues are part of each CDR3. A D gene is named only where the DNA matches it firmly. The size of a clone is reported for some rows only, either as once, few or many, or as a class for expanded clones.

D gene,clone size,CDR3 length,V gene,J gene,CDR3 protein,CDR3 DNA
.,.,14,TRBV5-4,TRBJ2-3,CASSPKGPTDTQYF,TGTGCCAGCAGCCCAAAGGGCCCCACAGATACGCAGTATTTT
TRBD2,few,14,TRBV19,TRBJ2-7,CASSRLAGKYEQYF,TGTGCCAGTAGTCGACTAGCGGGAAAGTACGAGCAGTACTTC
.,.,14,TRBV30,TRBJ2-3,CAWRSGARTDTQYF,TGTGCCTGGAGGAGTGGGGCTCGGACAGATACGCAGTATTTT
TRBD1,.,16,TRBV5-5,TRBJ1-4,CASSKEGANTNEKLFF,TGTGCCAGCAGCAAAGAGGGGGCGAATACTAATGAAAAACTGTTTTTT
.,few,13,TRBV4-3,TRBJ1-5,CASSQDWGQPQHF,TGCGCCAGCAGCCAAGATTGGGGACAGCCCCAGCATTTT
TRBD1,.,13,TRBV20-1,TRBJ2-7,CSAPGQGAYEQYF,TGCAGTGCTCCTGGACAGGGGGCCTACGAGCAGTACTTC
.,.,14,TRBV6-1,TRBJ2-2,CASNRQTHTGELFF,TGTGCCAGCAACCGACAGACACACACCGGGGAGCTGTTTTTT
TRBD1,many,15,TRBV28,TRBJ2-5,CASSPRGRGLETQYF,TGTGCCAGCAGTCCCCGGGGCAGGGGGCTGGAGACCCAGTACTTC
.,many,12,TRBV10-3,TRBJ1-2,CAISEVGRGYTF,TGTGCCATCAGTGAGGTGGGCCGAGGCTACACCTTC
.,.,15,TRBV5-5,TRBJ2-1,CASSLGIKVSNEQFF,TGTGCCAGCAGCTTAGGGATAAAGGTCTCGAATGAGCAGTTCTTC
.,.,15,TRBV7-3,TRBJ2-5,CASSLTRGLRETQYF,TGTGCCAGCAGCTTAACACGGGGATTGCGAGAGACCCAGTACTTC
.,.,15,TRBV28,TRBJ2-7,CASSTDRSPTYEQYF,TGTGCCAGCAGCACTGACAGGTCCCCCACCTACGAGCAGTACTTC
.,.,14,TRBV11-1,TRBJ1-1,CASSYGRLNTEAFF,TGTGCCAGCAGCTACGGACGGTTGAACACTGAAGCTTTCTTT
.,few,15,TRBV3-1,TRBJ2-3,CASSPDDSFGDTQYF,TGTGCCAGCAGCCCAGATGACTCTTTCGGGGATACGCAGTATTTT
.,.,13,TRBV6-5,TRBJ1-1,CASTTFLRSEAFF,TGTGCCAGCACTACATTCCTCCGTTCTGAAGCTTTCTTT
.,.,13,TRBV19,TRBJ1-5,CATRGDGNQPQHF,TGTGCCACCCGAGGGGATGGCAATCAGCCCCAGCATTTT
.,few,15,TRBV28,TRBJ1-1,CASSFSRGLNTEAFF,TGTGCCAGCAGTTTCAGCAGGGGCTTGAACACTGAAGCTTTCTTT
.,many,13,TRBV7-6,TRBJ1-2,CASSDLANYGYTF,TGTGCCAGCAGCGACCTAGCCAACTATGGCTACACCTTC
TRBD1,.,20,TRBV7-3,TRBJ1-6,CASSLTPRNRGQTNNSPLHF,TGTGCCAGCAGCTTAACCCCTAGAAACAGGGGTCAAACTAATAATTCACCCCTCCACTTT
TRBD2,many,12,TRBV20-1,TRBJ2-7,CSARGGSHEQYF,TGCAGTGCTAGAGGCGGGAGCCACGAGCAGTACTTC
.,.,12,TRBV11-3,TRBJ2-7,CASSPGTPKQYF,TGTGCCAGCAGTCCGGGGACCCCTAAGCAGTACTTC
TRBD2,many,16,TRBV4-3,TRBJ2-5,CASSQGTSARSGTQYF,TGCGCCAGCAGCCAAGGAACTAGCGCGAGATCCGGGACCCAGTACTTC
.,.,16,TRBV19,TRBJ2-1,CASSIDNRGSYNEQFF,TGTGCCAGTAGTATAGATAACCGGGGATCCTACAATGAGCAGTTCTTC
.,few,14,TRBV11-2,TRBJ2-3,CASSRTLPPDTQYF,TGTGCCAGCAGCCGGACATTACCCCCAGATACGCAGTATTTT
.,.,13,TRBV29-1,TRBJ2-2,CSVERQNTGELFF,TGCAGCGTTGAACGGCAGAACACCGGGGAGCTGTTTTTT
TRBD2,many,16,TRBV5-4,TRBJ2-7,CASSLATSGRAGEQYF,TGTGCCAGCAGCTTGGCGACTAGCGGGAGGGCCGGAGAGCAGTACTTC
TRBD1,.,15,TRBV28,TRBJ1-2,CASSRTGPRGYGYTF,TGTGCCAGCAGTAGGACAGGGCCCCGTGGCTATGGCTACACCTTC
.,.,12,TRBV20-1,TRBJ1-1,CSARVRNTEAFF,TGCAGTGCTAGAGTGAGGAACACTGAAGCTTTCTTT
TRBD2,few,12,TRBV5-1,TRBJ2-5,CASSGTTETQYF,TGCGCCAGCAGCGGGACTACTGAGACCCAGTACTTC
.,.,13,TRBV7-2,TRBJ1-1,CASSLDLDTEAFF,TGTGCCAGCAGCTTAGACTTGGACACTGAAGCTTTCTTT
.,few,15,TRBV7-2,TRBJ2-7,CASSPQGKSLYEQYF,TGTGCCAGCAGCCCGCAGGGAAAATCTCTCTACGAGCAGTACTTC
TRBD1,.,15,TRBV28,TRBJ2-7,CASSSPGTGGDEQYF,TGTGCCAGCAGTTCGCCCGGGACAGGGGGCGACGAGCAGTACTTC
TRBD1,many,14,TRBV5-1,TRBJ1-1,CASSPGGLRTEAFF,TGCGCCAGCAGCCCAGGGGGCCTTCGCACTGAAGCTTTCTTT
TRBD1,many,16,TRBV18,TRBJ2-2,CASSPLQGANTGELFF,TGTGCCAGCTCACCGCTCCAGGGGGCGAACACCGGGGAGCTGTTTTTT
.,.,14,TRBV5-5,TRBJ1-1,CASSLAGALTEAFF,TGTGCCAGCAGCTTGGCAGGGGCCTTAACTGAAGCTTTCTTT
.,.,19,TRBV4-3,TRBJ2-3,CASSQRVASSPPSTDTQYF,TGCGCCAGCAGCCAAAGGGTGGCGTCTAGCCCCCCAAGCACAGATACGCAGTATTTT
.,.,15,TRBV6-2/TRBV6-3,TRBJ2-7,CASSSAGTRLFEQYF,TGTGCCAGCAGTTCGGCCGGGACTCGTCTGTTCGAGCAGTACTTC
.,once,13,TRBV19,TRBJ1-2,CASSIPGAYGYTF,TGTGCCAGTAGTATACCAGGCGCCTATGGCTACACCTTC
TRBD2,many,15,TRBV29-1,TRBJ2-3,CSVESGRAFTDTQYF,TGCAGCGTTGAAAGCGGGAGGGCCTTCACAGATACGCAGTATTTT
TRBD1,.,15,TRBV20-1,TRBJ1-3,CSANRQGSSGNTIYF,TGCAGTGCTAACCGACAGGGTTCCTCTGGAAACACCATATATTTT
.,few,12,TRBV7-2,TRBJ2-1,CASTPGPNEQFF,TGTGCCAGCACCCCGGGTCCCAATGAGCAGTTCTTC